This T cell receptor beta chain was recorded in a study of T cells in tumors after PD-1 blockade. Overall study context: Patients had no prior checkpoint blockade, systemic immunosuppressants, or anti-cancer therapy within 4 weeks. Peripheral blood samples averaged 36,536 unique clonotypes and about 120,000 templates. Daily vismodegib 150 mg continued in a subset of anti-PD-1-treated patients. Overall study findings and caveats: Around 37% of tumor TCR clonotypes were also found in blood.

The ends lost 0 bases at V and 10 bases at J; junction bases unmatched: 3. The CDR3 contains 13 residues. Germline V gene lookup returns CDR1 SEHNR and CDR2 FQNEAQ (reference sequence). TCRdb's copy holds only in-frame clones and misses some; the assay was immunoSEQ multiplex PCR. This sample has some 14,000 clones, with roughly 80% found just once. With regard to this clone: Its specificity is unknown.

The rearrangement links TRBV7-9 to TRBJ2-1, with TRBD2 matching over 7 bases. This receptor was identified in a human donor with basal cell carcinoma. Source: PBMCs, taken after anti-PD-1 treatment. The CDR3: CASSLAGGKEQFF. The CDR3 nucleotides are TGTGCCAGCAGCTTAGCGGGGGGGAAGGAGCAGTTCTTC.